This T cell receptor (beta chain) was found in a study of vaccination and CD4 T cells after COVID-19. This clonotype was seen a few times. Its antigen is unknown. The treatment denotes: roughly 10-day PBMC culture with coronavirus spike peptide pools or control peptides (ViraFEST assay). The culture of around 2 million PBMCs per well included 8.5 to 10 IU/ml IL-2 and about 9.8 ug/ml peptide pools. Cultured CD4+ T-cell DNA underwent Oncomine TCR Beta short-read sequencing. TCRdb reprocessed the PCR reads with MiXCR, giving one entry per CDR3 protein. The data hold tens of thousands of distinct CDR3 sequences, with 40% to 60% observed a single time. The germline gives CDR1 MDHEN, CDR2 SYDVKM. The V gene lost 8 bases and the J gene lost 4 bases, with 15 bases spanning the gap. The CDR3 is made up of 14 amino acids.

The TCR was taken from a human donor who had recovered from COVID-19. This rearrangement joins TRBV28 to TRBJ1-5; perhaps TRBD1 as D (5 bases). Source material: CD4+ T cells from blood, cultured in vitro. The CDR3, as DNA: TGTGCCAGCGGCGTGGGACGAATTAATCAGCCCCAGCATTTT. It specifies CASGVGRINQPQHF.